The sequence of this T cell receptor beta chain was determined in a study of response to subunit inactivated influenza vaccine. Of note for this clonotype: Its antigen is currently unknown.

V lost 4 bases, J lost 5 bases, and 8 bases stayed unmatched. This CDR3 spans 15 amino acids. Per germline, CDR1 SGHNT and CDR2 YYREEE (reference sequence). General study findings and limits: It was the authors' suggestion that each seasonal influenza vaccination recruits few new T cells.

TCRdb independently ran MiXCR on the RT-PCR reads; one entry per CDR3 protein. This sample has approximately 530,000 distinct CDR3 sequences; around 8% occur once, and the top ten carry around 13%. Sequenced material: PBMCs from blood, taken around 2 years after vaccination. The chain combines TRBV5-4 with TRBJ2-5; 10 bases fit TRBD1. This TCR was sampled from a man aged 50 to 69 who received an inactivated influenza vaccine. CDR3 amino acids: CASSNRQGASETQYF. The CDR3 nucleotides read TGTGCCAGCAGCAATCGACAGGGGGCGAGTGAGACCCAGTACTTC.